This T cell receptor beta chain comes out of a study of response to subunit inactivated influenza vaccine. General observations from the study: The authors offered the suggestion that each seasonal influenza vaccination recruits few new T cells.

The sample holds many counts of this clonotype. Its antigen remains unknown. CDR1 is SGHTA, CDR2 FQGNSA, per germline. The CDR3 length is 15 residues. V gave up 5 bases and J gave up 6 bases, with 18 bases separating them. TCRdb processed the RT-PCR reads anew with MiXCR; each CDR3 protein has one entry. In the table there are about 530,000 distinct CDR3 sequences, 12% of which are singletons. The sequencing here drew on PBMCs from blood, taken on the day of vaccination. V and J are TRBV7-2 and TRBJ2-3; possibly TRBD2 for D (7 bases). The receptor was derived from a man aged 50-59 years who received an inactivated influenza vaccine. CDR3: CASSRSTGGRDTQYF. Written as DNA, the CDR3 is TGTGCCAGCAGCCGGTCCACCGGGGGGCGGGATACGCAGTATTTT.